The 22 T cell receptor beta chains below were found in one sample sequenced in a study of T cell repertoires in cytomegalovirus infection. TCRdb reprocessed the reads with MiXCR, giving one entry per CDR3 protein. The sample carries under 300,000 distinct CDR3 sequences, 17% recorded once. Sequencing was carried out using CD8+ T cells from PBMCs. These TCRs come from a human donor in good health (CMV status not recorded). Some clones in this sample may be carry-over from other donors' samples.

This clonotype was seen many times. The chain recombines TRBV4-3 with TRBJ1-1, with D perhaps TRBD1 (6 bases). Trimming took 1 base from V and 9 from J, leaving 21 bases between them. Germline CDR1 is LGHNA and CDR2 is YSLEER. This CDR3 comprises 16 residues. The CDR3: CASSQARVQGTRKAFF. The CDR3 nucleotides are TGCGCCAGCAGCCAAGCTAGGGTCCAGGGGACCCGAAAAGCTTTCTTT.

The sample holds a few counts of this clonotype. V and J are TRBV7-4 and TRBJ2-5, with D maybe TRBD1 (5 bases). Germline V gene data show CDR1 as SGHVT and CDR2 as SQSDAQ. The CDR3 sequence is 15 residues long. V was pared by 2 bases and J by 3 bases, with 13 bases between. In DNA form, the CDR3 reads TGTGCCAGCAGCTTAACAGGTCTCCTAAAAGAGACCCAGTACTTC. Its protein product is CASSLTGLLKETQYF.

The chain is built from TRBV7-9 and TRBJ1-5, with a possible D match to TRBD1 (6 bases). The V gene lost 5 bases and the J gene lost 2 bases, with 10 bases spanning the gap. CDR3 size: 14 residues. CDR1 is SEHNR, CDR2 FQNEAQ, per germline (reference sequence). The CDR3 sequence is CASSAGEGNQPQHF. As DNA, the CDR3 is TGTGCCAGCAGCGCAGGGGAGGGCAATCAGCCCCAGCATTTT.

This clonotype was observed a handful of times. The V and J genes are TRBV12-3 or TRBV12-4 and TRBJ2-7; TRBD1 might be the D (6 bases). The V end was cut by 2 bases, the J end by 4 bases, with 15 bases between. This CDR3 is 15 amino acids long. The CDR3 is CASSLMGAGFYEQYF. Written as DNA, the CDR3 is TGTGCCAGCAGTTTAATGGGGGCTGGCTTTTACGAGCAGTACTTC.

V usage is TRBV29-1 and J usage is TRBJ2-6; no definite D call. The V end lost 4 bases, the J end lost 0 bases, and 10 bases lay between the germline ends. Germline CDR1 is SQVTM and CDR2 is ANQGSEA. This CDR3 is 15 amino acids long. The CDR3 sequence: CSVASVNSGANVLTF. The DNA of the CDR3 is TGCAGCGTTGCTTCAGTGAACTCTGGGGCCAACGTCCTGACTTTC.

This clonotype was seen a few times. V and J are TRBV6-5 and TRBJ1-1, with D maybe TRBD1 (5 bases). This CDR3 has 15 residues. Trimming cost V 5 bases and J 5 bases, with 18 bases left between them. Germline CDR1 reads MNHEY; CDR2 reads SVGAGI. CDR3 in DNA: TGTGCCAGCAGTCCTGGGACTGCGGGTGGGACTGAAGCTTTCTTT. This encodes CASSPGTAGGTEAFF.

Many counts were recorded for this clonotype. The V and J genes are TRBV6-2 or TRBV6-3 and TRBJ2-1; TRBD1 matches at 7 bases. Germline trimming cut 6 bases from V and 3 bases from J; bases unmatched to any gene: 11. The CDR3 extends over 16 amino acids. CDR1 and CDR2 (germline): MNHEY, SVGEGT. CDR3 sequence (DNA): TGTGCCAGCAGCACGGCTAGAGACAGGGACTACAATGAGCAGTTCTTC. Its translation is CASSTARDRDYNEQFF.

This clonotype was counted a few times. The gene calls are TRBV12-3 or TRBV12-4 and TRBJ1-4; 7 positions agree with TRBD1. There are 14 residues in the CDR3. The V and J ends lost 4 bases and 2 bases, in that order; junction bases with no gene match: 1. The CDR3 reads CASSYRGTNEKLFF. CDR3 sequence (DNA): TGTGCCAGCAGTTACAGGGGTACTAATGAAAAACTGTTTTTT.

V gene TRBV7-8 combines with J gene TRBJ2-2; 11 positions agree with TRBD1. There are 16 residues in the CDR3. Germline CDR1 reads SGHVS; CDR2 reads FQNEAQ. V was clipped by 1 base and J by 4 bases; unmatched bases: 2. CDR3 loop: CASSLGDRGSTGELFF. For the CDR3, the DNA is TGTGCCAGCAGCTTAGGGGACAGGGGGAGCACCGGGGAGCTGTTTTTT.

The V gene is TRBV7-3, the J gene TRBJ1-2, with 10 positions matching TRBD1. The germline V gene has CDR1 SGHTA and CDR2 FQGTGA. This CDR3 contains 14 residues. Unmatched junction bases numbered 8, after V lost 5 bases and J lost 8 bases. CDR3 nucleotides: TGTGCCAGCAGCCCGGACAGGGGGTTGTTGGGCTACACCTTC. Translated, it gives CASSPDRGLLGYTF.

The CDR3 region is CASSPGQGRYNEQFF. The CDR3 DNA is TGTGCCAGCAGCCCTGGACAGGGGAGGTACAATGAGCAGTTCTTC. The chain has TRBV5-5 and TRBJ2-1; TRBD1 aligns across 9 bases. Germline values: CDR1 SGHKS, CDR2 YYEKEE (reference sequence). The CDR3 is made up of 15 amino acids. J gave up 4 bases and V 4 bases, and 6 bases lay outside the gene matches.

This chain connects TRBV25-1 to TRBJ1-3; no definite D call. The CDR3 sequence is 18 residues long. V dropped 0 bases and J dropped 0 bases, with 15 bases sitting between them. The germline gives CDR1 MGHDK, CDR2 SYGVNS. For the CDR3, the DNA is TGTGCCAGCAGTGAATATTTTGGGGAAAATAACTCTGGAAACACCATATATTTT. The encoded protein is CASSEYFGENNSGNTIYF.

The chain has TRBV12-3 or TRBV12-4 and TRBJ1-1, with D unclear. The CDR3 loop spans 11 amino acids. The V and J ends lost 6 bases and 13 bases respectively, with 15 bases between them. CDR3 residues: CASSSTPDVFF. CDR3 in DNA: TGTGCCAGCAGCTCCACTCCGGACGTTTTCTTT.

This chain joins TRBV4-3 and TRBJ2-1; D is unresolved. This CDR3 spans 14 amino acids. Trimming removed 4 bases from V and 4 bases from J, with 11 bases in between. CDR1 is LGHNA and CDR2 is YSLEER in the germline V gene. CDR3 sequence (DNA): TGCGCCAGCAGCCCGTCGGCAGATTACAATGAGCAGTTCTTC. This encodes CASSPSADYNEQFF.

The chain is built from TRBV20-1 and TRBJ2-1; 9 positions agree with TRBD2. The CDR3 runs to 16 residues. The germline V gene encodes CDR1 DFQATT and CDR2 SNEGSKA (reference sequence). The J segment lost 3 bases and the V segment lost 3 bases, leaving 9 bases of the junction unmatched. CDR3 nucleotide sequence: TGCAGTGCTAGTGAAGAGCGGGGGGCCGTCTACAATGAGCAGTTCTTC. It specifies CSASEERGAVYNEQFF.

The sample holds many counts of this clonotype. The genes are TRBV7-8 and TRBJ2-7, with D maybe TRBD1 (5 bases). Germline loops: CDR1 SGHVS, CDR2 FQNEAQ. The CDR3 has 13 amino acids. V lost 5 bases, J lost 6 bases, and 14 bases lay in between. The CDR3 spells CASSPSQGSEQYF. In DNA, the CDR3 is TGTGCCAGCAGCCCCTCCCAGGGCTCCGAGCAGTACTTC.

CDR3 sequence reads: CASSPTGTDIGVGSYNEQFF. The CDR3 coding sequence is TGTGCCAGCAGCCCAACCGGGACAGACATAGGGGTGGGCTCCTACAATGAGCAGTTCTTC. The rearrangement joins TRBV5-4 to TRBJ2-1; 7 bases map to TRBD1. Germline trimming cut 4 bases from V and 0 bases from J; bases unmatched to any gene: 19. This CDR3 has 20 amino acids. Germline-derived CDR1 and CDR2 are SGHNT and YYREEE (reference sequence). The whole variable domain, remainder taken from reference TRBV5-4 and TRBJ2-1, is ETGVTQSPTHLIKTRGQQVTLRCSSQSGHNTVSWYQQALGQGPQFIFQYYREEENGRGNFPPRFSGLQFPNYSSELNVNALELDDSALYLCASSPTGTDIGVGSYNEQFFGPGTRLTVL.

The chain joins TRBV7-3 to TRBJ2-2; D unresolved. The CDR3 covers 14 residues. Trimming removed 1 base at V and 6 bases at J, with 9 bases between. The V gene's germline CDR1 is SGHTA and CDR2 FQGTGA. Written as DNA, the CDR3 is TGTGCCAGCAGCTTAAGGGCCGGGCCCGGGGAGCTGTTTTTT. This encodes CASSLRAGPGELFF.

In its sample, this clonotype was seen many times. CDR3 residues: CASSYPRNTEAFF. The CDR3 DNA reads TGTGCCAGCAGCTACCCAAGAAACACTGAAGCTTTCTTT. The chain is built from TRBV7-8 and TRBJ1-1; D gene unclear. This CDR3 is built from 13 residues. V was trimmed by 4 bases and J by 2 bases, leaving 8 bases between them. Germline V gene sequence: CDR1 SGHVS, CDR2 FQNEAQ.

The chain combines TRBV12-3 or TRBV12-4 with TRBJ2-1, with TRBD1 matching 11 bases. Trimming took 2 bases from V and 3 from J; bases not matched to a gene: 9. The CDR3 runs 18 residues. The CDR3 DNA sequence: TGTGCCAGCAGTTTAAGGGCCGGGACAGGGGGAATCTACAATGAGCAGTTCTTC. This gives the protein CASSLRAGTGGIYNEQFF.

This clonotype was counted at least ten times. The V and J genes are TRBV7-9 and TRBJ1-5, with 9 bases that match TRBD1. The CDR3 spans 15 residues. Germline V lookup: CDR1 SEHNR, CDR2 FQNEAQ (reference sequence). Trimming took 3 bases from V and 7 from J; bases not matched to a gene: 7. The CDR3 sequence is CASSLGTGGGQPQHF. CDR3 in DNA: TGTGCCAGCAGCTTGGGAACAGGGGGCGGACAGCCCCAGCATTTT.

The CDR3 protein is CASRHYSSYEQYF. The CDR3 nucleotides read TGTGCCAGCAGACATTATAGTTCCTACGAGCAGTACTTC. V gene TRBV7-9 combines with J gene TRBJ2-7; unclear D gene. This CDR3 spans 13 amino acids. Looked up from germline, CDR1 is SEHNR and CDR2 is FQNEAQ (reference sequence). V was clipped by 6 bases and J by 1 base, with 10 bases between them.